Sequencing of this TCR beta chain was carried out in a study of cytomegalovirus exposure and HLA in healthy donors. Study-level information: Out of approximately 170 million T cells, an earlier analysis found around 120 million unique TCR beta sequences in total.

This CDR3 contains 14 residues. Looked up from germline, CDR1 is LNHNV and CDR2 is YYDKDF (reference sequence). With 0 bases clipped from V and 4 bases from J, the junction kept 3 bases outside the gene matches. Points on this clone: Its antigen is currently unknown.

Study-level findings and limits: A later analysis reportedly identified an Asian-associated ancestry cluster as carrying fewer N-insertions than the approximately 670-donor mean. Overall, about 160 TCR beta chains were annotated as cytomegalovirus-associated. In a later analysis, HLA-associated beta chains showed higher expansion and lower generation probabilities than comparable chains.

The primer mix had 60 Vbeta and 13 Jbeta primers. TCRdb's copy holds only in-frame clones and misses some; the assay was immunoSEQ multiplex PCR. The sample lists about 120,000 clones, 70% to 80% occurring once. V usage is TRBV15 and J usage is TRBJ2-7; 7 bases match TRBD2. The sample comprised PBMCs. The source is a man in his thirties or forties in good health and CMV-seronegative. The DNA of the CDR3 is TGTGCCACCAGCAGAGAACTAGCGCTATACGAGCAGTACTTC. Encoded protein: CATSRELALYEQYF. The variable domain in full, with the rest retrieved from reference TRBV15 and TRBJ2-7, is DAMVIQNPRYQVTQFGKPVTLSCSQTLNHNVMYWYQQKSSQAPKLLFHYYDKDFNNEADTPDNFQSRRPNTSFCFLDIRSPGLGDTAMYLCATSRELALYEQYFGPGTRLTVT.